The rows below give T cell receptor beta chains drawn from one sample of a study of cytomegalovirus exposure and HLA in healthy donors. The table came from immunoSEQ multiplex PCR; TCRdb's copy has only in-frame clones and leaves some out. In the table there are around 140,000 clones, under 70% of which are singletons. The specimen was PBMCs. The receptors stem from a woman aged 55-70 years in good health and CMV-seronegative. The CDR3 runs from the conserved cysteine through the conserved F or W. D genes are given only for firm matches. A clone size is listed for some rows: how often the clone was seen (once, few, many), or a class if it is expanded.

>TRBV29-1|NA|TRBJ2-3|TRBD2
TGCAGCGTTGAGGTTAGCGGGATAACAGATACGCAGTATTTT
CSVEVSGITDTQYF
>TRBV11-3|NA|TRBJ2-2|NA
TGTGCCAGCAGCTCCCAGGAGAACACCGGGGAGCTGTTTTTT
CASSSQENTGELFF
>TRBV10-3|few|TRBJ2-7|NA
TGTGCCACCCAGGGCATCCACGAGCAGTACTTC
CATQGIHEQYF
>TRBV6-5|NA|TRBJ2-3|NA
TGTGCCAGCAGTTTAGCCCTTCGGGGGAGTTCAGGTACGCAGTATTTT
CASSLALRGSSGTQYF
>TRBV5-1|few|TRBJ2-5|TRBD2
TGCGCCAGCAGCCCATTGACTAGCGGGATCTCAGAGACCCAGTACTTC
CASSPLTSGISETQYF
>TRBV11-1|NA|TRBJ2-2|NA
TGTGCCAGCAGCCGGGTATTGAACGGGGAGCTGTTTTTT
CASSRVLNGELFF
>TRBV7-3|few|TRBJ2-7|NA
TGTGCCAGCAGCTTAAATGCGGGCTACGAGCAGTACTTC
CASSLNAGYEQYF
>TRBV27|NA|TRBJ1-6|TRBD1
TGTGCCAGCAGTCTTGGACAGGCGCTTTCACCCCTCCACTTT
CASSLGQALSPLHF
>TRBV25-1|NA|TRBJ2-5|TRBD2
TGTGCCAGCAGTCGACTAGCGGGATTGAACCAAGAGACCCAGTACTTC
CASSRLAGLNQETQYF
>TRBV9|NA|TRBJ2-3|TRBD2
TGTGCCAGCAGCAAGACTAGCGGGAGGGCTAGCACAGATACGCAGTATTTT
CASSKTSGRASTDTQYF
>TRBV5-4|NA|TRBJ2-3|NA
TGTGCCAGCAGCTTCCCTCCAGATACGCAGTATTTT
CASSFPPDTQYF
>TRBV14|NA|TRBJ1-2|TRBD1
TGTGCCAGCAGCCAAAACAGGGGATCTAACTATGGCTACACCTTC
CASSQNRGSNYGYTF
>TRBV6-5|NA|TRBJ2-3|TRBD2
TGTGCCAGCACGCAAGCCGGGGGGGCAGCCGATACGCAGTATTTT
CASTQAGGAADTQYF
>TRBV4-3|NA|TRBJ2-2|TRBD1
TGCGCCAGCAGCCAAGGACAGGGGGCGGGCACCGGGGAGCTGTTTTTT
CASSQGQGAGTGELFF
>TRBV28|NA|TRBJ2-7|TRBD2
TGTGCCAGCGGCTGGGGGGGCTCCTACGAGCAGTACTTC
CASGWGGSYEQYF
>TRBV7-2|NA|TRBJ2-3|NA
TGTGCCAGCAGCTTAATCGCGGGCGACACAGATACGCAGTATTTT
CASSLIAGDTDTQYF
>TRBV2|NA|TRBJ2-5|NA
TGTGCCAGCAGTGAATCGACGCGGAGGGGAGAGACCCAGTACTTC
CASSESTRRGETQYF
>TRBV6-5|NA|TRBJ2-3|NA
TGTGCCAGCACCCCACGGGGCACAGATACGCAGTATTTT
CASTPRGTDTQYF
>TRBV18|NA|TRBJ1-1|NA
TGTGCCAGCTCACCATTGACAGACAACACTGAAGCTTTCTTT
CASSPLTDNTEAFF
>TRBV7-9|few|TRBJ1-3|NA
TGTTCCAGTTCCAGGGGAGTACCTGGAAACACCATATATTTT
CSSSRGVPGNTIYF
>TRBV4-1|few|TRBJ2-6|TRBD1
TGCGCCAGCAGCCAAGGGACAGGTGGCTTCTCCAACGTCCTGACTTTC
CASSQGTGGFSNVLTF
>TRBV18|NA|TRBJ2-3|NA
TGTGCCAGCTCATCCACTAGCACAGATACGCAGTATTTT
CASSSTSTDTQYF
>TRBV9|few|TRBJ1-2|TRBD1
TGTGCCAGCAGCGCGGGGACAGGGGGCCTAGCTAACTATGGCTACACCTTC
CASSAGTGGLANYGYTF
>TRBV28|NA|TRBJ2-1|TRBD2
TGTGCCAGCACCCGACTAGCGGGGGGGAGGGGCAATGAGCAGTTCTTC
CASTRLAGGRGNEQFF
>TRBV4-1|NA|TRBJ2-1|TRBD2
TGCGCCAGCAGCCCCTCGGAGCGGGAGCCTTACAATGAGCAGTTCTTC
CASSPSEREPYNEQFF
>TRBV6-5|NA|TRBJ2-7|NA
TGTGCCAGCAGTTTGGACTGGTCCTCCTACGAGCAGTACTTC
CASSLDWSSYEQYF
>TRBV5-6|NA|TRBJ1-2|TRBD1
TGTGCCAGCAGCTTGGATCCAGGGGGCATATCGCGGGGCTACACCTTC
CASSLDPGGISRGYTF
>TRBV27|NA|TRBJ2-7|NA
TGTGCCAGCAGTTTAGAGAGAGGCAAGGCCGCCGAGCAGTACTTC
CASSLERGKAAEQYF
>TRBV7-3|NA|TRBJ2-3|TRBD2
TGTGCCAGCAGCCCCGAGAGCGGGGGGACCACAGATACGCAGTATTTT
CASSPESGGTTDTQYF
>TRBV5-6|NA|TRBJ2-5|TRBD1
TGTGCCAGCCGCAAGACAGGGCGAAAAGAGACCCAGTACTTC
CASRKTGRKETQYF
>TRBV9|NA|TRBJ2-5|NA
TGTGCCAGCAGCCCAGCTAGAGGGGAGACCCAGTACTTC
CASSPARGETQYF
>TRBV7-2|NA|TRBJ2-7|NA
TGTGCCAGCAGCTTAGGAGCAGGCGTCTACGAGCAGTACTTC
CASSLGAGVYEQYF
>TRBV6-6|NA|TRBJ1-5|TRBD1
TGTGCCAGCAGTACCCGGAGACAGGGGATGGAGCCCCAGCATTTT
CASSTRRQGMEPQHF
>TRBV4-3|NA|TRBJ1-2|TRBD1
TGCGCCAGCAGCCAAGGCCAGGGGGCGGGTGGCTACACCTTC
CASSQGQGAGGYTF
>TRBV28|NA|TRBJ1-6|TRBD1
TGTGCCAGCAGTTATCAGGGGGTTGATAATTCACCCCTCCACTTT
CASSYQGVDNSPLHF
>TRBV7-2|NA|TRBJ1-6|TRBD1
TGTGCCAGCAGCGACAGGGTACGTTCACCCCTCCACTTT
CASSDRVRSPLHF
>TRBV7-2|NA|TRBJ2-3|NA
TGTGCCAGCAGCTTAGTGGGAGGACCAGTAGATACGCAGTATTTT
CASSLVGGPVDTQYF
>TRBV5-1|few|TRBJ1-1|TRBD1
TGCGCCAGCAGCTTGGACCTGGGACAGCCGAACACTGAAGCTTTCTTT
CASSLDLGQPNTEAFF
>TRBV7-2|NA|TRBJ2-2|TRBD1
TGTGCCAGCAGCCCAACAGGGGCGACCGGGGAGCTGTTTTTT
CASSPTGATGELFF
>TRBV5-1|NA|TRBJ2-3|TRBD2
TGCGCCAGCAGCTTGGTGCCTAGCGGACTTACTAGCACAGATACGCAGTATTTT
CASSLVPSGLTSTDTQYF
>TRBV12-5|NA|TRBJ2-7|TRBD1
TGTGCTAGTGGTCGGGACAGGGGCTACGAGCAGTACTTC
CASGRDRGYEQYF
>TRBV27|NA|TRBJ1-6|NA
TGTGCCAGCAGTTTTAGGGCGGGAAATTCACCCCTCCACTTT
CASSFRAGNSPLHF